A selection of T cell receptor beta chains follows, all from one sample in a study of blood T cells in healthy people across ages. TCRdb used MiXCR to reprocess the 5' RACE reads, holding one entry per CDR3 protein. This sample has roughly 1,800,000 distinct CDR3 sequences, with 49% found just once. The sequencing input was blood. The receptors were gathered from a middle-aged woman in good health. Each CDR3 is given with its conserved first and last residue. The order of the fields is clone size, V gene, J gene, D gene, CDR3 DNA, CDR3 protein. D genes are given only for firm matches. Not all rows give a size; the values are once, few, many and, for expanded clones, a class.

>-|TRBV6-2/TRBV6-3|TRBJ2-1|-
TGTGCCAGCAGTTACATCGACATCGGCCTACAGTTCTTC
CASSYIDIGLQFF
>few|TRBV11-2|TRBJ1-4|-
TGTGCCAGCAGCTTAGACCCGGTAGTCTTGTTTTTT
CASSLDPVVLFF
>few|TRBV6-6|TRBJ2-5|TRBD2
TGTGCCAGCAGTTACCCGCTAGCGGGGGGCTCATCAGAGACCCAGTACTTC
CASSYPLAGGSSETQYF
>once|TRBV5-1|TRBJ1-1|TRBD1
TGCGCCAGCAGCTTGTCCGTAGGGGGGACAGGGGCGTTCTCTGAAGCTTTCTTT
CASSLSVGGTGAFSEAFF
>-|TRBV7-9|TRBJ1-4|-
TGTGCCAGCAGCGTCCACAGAGGGAATGAAAAACTGTTTTTT
CASSVHRGNEKLFF
>-|TRBV29-1|TRBJ1-2|TRBD1
TGCAGCGTGAACCACAGGGGCCAAGGTGACTATGGCTACACCTTC
CSVNHRGQGDYGYTF
>-|TRBV11-1|TRBJ1-2|TRBD1
TGTGCCAGCAGCTTAGAGGTTTTGCAGGACAGCCGGCCTGGACAGGATGGCTATGGCTACACCTTC
CASSLEVLQDSRPGQDGYGYTF
>few|TRBV20-1|TRBJ1-5|-
TGCAGTGCTAGAGAGCGGCAGAATAGCAATCAGCCCCAGCATTTT
CSARERQNSNQPQHF
>few|TRBV24-1|TRBJ2-3|TRBD2
TGTGCCACCAGTGACTCCCCGGGACTAGGCCTCTCGGGTACGCAGTATTTT
CATSDSPGLGLSGTQYF
>few|TRBV7-9|TRBJ2-6|-
TGTGCCAGCAGCTTAGCGGCTGGCAACTTAGCCGGGGCCAACGTCCTGACTTTC
CASSLAAGNLAGANVLTF
>-|TRBV20-1|TRBJ1-2|TRBD1
TGCGGTGCTCGGGACAGGGGCGTCGGTGGCTACACCTTC
CGARDRGVGGYTF
>-|TRBV28|TRBJ2-7|-
TGTGCCAGCACCCTGGGCAGGGTCTACGAGCAGTACTTC
CASTLGRVYEQYF
>-|TRBV7-7|TRBJ2-1|TRBD2
TGTGCTAGCAGCCTCTTTAATAGCGGGGGGACTCGCAATGAGCAGTTCTTC
CASSLFNSGGTRNEQFF
>-|TRBV20-1|TRBJ2-7|-
TGCAGTGCTAGAGGGGATAGGGTTTTCTACGAGCAGTACTTC
CSARGDRVFYEQYF
>-|TRBV25-1|TRBJ1-2|-
TGTGCCAGCAGTGAAGTTGGTAAAGGTCGCCTTGGCTACACCTTC
CASSEVGKGRLGYTF
>few|TRBV4-2|TRBJ2-4|-
TGTGCCAGCAGCCAACCGGACTTAGCCAAAAACATTCAGTACTTC
CASSQPDLAKNIQYF
>-|TRBV5-1|TRBJ2-7|TRBD1
TGCGCCAGCAGCGCCTACAGGGGAAGAGGCGAGCAGTACTTC
CASSAYRGRGEQYF
>few|TRBV14|TRBJ2-3|TRBD1
TGTGCCAGCAGCCTGACGGACAGGAAAGATACGCAGTATTTT
CASSLTDRKDTQYF
>-|TRBV20-1|TRBJ2-1|-
TGCAGTGCTAGAGACCTCGTGTTTTTTGGTGGGAAGTACAATGAGCAGTTCTTC
CSARDLVFFGGKYNEQFF
>-|TRBV7-2|TRBJ1-5|-
TGTGCCAGCAGCCCAGCGAACCGCAATCAGCCCCAGCATTTT
CASSPANRNQPQHF
>many|TRBV5-5|TRBJ2-1|TRBD2
TGTGCCAGCAGCTTGGAGCGGGGGGCATACAATGAGCAGTTCTTC
CASSLERGAYNEQFF
>-|TRBV6-2/TRBV6-3|TRBJ2-4|-
TGTGCCAGCAGTTCTTCCGGACAGCTAGCCAAAAACATTCAGTACTTC
CASSSSGQLAKNIQYF
>-|TRBV12-3/TRBV12-4|TRBJ1-4|-
TGTGCCAGCTCGGTGGGGGGCAGAAATAATGAAAAACTGTTTTTT
CASSVGGRNNEKLFF